These T cell receptor beta chains were read from a single sample in a study of shared clonotypes between healthy human individuals. Only in-frame clones appear in the TCRdb table, and some are missing; sequencing was by immunoSEQ multiplex PCR. The sample has about 2.2 million clones, 90% to 95% seen once. The specimen was naive CD8+ T cells from PBMCs. The receptors shown here come from a man aged 18 to 30 in good health. Some clones in this sample may be carry-over from other donors' samples. The CDR3 runs from the conserved cysteine through the conserved F or W. The D gene is left open where the match is weak. Clone size is given for some rows only: seen once, a few or many times, or a class if the clone is expanded.

j_call: TRBJ2-7; cdr3_length: 14; v_call: TRBV7-9; d_call: TRBD2; clone_size: NA; cdr3_nt: TGTGCCAGCAGCCCGGCGGGAGGGCTCAACGAGCAGTACTTC; cdr3_aa: CASSPAGGLNEQYF
j_call: TRBJ1-5; cdr3_length: 13; v_call: TRBV4-3; d_call: NA; clone_size: few; cdr3_nt: TGCGCCAGCAGCCAAGATAGCAATCAGCCCCAGCATTTT; cdr3_aa: CASSQDSNQPQHF
j_call: TRBJ1-6; cdr3_length: 13; v_call: TRBV10-2; d_call: NA; clone_size: NA; cdr3_nt: TGCGCCACCGCCGGGGCGGGTAATTCACCCCTCCACTTT; cdr3_aa: CATAGAGNSPLHF
j_call: TRBJ2-7; cdr3_length: 15; v_call: TRBV7-2; d_call: NA; clone_size: NA; cdr3_nt: TGTGCCAGCAGCTTAGCCGGAGGGCCTAATTACGAGCAGTACTTC; cdr3_aa: CASSLAGGPNYEQYF
j_call: TRBJ2-7; cdr3_length: 13; v_call: TRBV28; d_call: TRBD2; clone_size: NA; cdr3_nt: TGTGCCGGCGGGGGGAAAGCCCTCCACGAGCAGTACTTC; cdr3_aa: CAGGGKALHEQYF
j_call: TRBJ2-7; cdr3_length: 12; v_call: TRBV28; d_call: NA; clone_size: NA; cdr3_nt: TGTGCCAGCAGCCTCCCTTTTGGGGTACCGTACTTC; cdr3_aa: CASSLPFGVPYF
j_call: TRBJ2-3; cdr3_length: 15; v_call: TRBV7-2; d_call: NA; clone_size: NA; cdr3_nt: TGTGCCAGCAGCTTCTTCCGGGGCGGCACAGATACGCAGTATTTT; cdr3_aa: CASSFFRGGTDTQYF
j_call: TRBJ2-1; cdr3_length: 15; v_call: TRBV6-5; d_call: NA; clone_size: NA; cdr3_nt: TGTGCCAGCAGTCTCGACTTCCCTCCGGGGAATGAGCAGTTCTTC; cdr3_aa: CASSLDFPPGNEQFF
j_call: TRBJ1-3; cdr3_length: 16; v_call: TRBV4-1; d_call: NA; clone_size: NA; cdr3_nt: TGCGCCAGCAGCCAAGATCGGCGGGGAGGTGGAAACACCATATATTTT; cdr3_aa: CASSQDRRGGGNTIYF
j_call: TRBJ2-3; cdr3_length: 17; v_call: TRBV7-3; d_call: TRBD1; clone_size: NA; cdr3_nt: TGTGCCAGCAGCTCCCCTACCGGGACAGGGGACACAGATACGCAGTATTTT; cdr3_aa: CASSSPTGTGDTDTQYF
j_call: TRBJ1-5; cdr3_length: 13; v_call: TRBV19; d_call: NA; clone_size: NA; cdr3_nt: TGTGCCAGTAGTATAGAAGGGATTCAGCCCCAGCATTTT; cdr3_aa: CASSIEGIQPQHF
j_call: TRBJ2-7; cdr3_length: 12; v_call: TRBV19; d_call: NA; clone_size: NA; cdr3_nt: TGTGCCAGTAGTATTGCAGGCTACGAGCAGTACTTC; cdr3_aa: CASSIAGYEQYF
j_call: TRBJ2-1; cdr3_length: 13; v_call: TRBV9; d_call: NA; clone_size: NA; cdr3_nt: TGTGCCAGCAGCCCTGGTTGGGTCAATGAGCAGTTCTTC; cdr3_aa: CASSPGWVNEQFF